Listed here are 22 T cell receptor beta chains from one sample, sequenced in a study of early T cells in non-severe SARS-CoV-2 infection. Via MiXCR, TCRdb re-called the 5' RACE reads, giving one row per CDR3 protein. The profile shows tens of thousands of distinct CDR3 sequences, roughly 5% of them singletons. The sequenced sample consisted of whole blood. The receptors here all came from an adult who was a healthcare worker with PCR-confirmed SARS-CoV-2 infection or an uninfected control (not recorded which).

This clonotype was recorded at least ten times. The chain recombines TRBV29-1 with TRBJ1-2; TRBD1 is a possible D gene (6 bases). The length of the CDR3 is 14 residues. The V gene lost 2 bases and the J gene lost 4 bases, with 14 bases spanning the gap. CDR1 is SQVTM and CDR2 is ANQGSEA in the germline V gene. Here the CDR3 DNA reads TGCAGCGTTGAAAAGGCAGGGGCCAGCTATGGCTACACCTTC. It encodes CSVEKAGASYGYTF.

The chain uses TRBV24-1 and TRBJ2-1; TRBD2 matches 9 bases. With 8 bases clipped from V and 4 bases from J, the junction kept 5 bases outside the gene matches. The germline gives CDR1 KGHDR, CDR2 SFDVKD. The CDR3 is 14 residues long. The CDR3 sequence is CATMGAGGYNEQFF. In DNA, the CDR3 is TGTGCCACCATGGGAGCGGGAGGTTACAATGAGCAGTTCTTC.

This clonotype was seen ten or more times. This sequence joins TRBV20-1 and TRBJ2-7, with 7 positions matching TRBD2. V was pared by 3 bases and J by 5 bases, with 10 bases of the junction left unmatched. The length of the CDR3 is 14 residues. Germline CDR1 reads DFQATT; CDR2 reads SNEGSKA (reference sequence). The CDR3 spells CSASYPGTTNEQYF. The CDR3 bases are TGCAGTGCTAGCTATCCGGGGACTACGAACGAGCAGTACTTC.

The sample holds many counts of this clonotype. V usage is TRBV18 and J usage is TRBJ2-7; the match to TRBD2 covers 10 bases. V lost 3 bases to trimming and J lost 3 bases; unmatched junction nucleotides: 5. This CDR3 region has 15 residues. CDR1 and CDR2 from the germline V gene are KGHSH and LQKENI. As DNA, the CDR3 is TGTGCCAGCTCACCTTCCGGGACTAGCGTCTACGAGCAGTACTTC. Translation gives CASSPSGTSVYEQYF.

The CDR3 region has the DNA TGTGCCAGTAAAACTCGGACAGGGCGCACCGGGGAGCTGTTTTTT. Its translation is CASKTRTGRTGELFF. The chain carries TRBV19 and TRBJ2-2; 8 bases fit TRBD1. Per germline, CDR1 LNHDA and CDR2 SQIVND (reference sequence). The V and J ends lost 7 bases and 4 bases, in that order; junction bases with no gene match: 8. The CDR3 runs 15 residues.

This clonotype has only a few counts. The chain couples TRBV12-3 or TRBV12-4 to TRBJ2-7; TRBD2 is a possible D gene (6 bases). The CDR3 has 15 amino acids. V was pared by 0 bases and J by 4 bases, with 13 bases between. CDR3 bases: TGTGCCAGCAGTTTAGCCCGGGACTTTCGATACGAGCAGTACTTC. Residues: CASSLARDFRYEQYF.

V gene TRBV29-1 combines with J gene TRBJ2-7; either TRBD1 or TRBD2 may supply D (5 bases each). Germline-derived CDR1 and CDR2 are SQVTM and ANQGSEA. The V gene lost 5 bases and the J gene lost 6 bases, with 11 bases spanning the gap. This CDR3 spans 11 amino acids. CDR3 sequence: CSVLGELEQYF. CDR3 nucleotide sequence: TGCAGCGTTTTGGGGGAGCTCGAGCAGTACTTC.

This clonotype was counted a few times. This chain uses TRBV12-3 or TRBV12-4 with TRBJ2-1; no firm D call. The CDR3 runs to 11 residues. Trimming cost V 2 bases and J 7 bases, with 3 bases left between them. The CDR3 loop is CASSLLNEQFF. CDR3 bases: TGTGCCAGCAGTTTACTTAATGAGCAGTTCTTC.

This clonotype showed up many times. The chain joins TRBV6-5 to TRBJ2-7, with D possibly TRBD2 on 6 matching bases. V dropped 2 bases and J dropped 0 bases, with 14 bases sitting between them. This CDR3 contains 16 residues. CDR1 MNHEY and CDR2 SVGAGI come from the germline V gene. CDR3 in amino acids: CASSYGSGDSSYEQYF. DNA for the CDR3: TGTGCCAGCAGTTACGGGTCGGGAGATTCCTCCTACGAGCAGTACTTC.

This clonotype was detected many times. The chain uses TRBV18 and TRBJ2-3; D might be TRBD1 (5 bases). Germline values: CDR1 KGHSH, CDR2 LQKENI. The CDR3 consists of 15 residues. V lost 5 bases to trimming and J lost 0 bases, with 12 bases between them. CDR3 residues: CASSSDRTSTDTQYF. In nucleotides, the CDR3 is TGTGCCAGCTCAAGCGACAGAACTAGCACAGATACGCAGTATTTT. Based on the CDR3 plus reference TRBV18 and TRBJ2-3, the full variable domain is NAGVMQNPRHLVRRRGQEARLRCSPMKGHSHVYWYRQLPEEGLKFMVYLQKENIIDESGMPKERFSAEFPKEGPSILRIQQVVRGDSAAYFCASSSDRTSTDTQYFGPGTRLTVL.

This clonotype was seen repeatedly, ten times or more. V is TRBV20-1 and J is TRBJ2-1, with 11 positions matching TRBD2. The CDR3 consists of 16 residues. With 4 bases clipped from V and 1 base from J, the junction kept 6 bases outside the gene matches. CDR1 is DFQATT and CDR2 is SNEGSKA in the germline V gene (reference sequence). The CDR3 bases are TGCAGTGCTACACTTCTAGCGGGAGGTTCCTACAATGAGCAGTTCTTC. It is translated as CSATLLAGGSYNEQFF.

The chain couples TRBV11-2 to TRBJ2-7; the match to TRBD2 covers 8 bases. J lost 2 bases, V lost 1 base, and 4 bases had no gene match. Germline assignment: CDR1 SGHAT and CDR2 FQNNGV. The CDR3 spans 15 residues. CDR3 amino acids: CASSLGAGLAYEQYF. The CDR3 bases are TGTGCCAGCAGCTTAGGTGCGGGACTAGCCTACGAGCAGTACTTC.

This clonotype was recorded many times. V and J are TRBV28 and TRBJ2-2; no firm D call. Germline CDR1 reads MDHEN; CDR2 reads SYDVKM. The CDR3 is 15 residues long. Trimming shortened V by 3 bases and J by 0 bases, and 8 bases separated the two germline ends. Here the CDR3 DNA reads TGTGCCAGCAGTTTGCCAATTTCGAACACCGGGGAGCTGTTTTTT. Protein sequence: CASSLPISNTGELFF.

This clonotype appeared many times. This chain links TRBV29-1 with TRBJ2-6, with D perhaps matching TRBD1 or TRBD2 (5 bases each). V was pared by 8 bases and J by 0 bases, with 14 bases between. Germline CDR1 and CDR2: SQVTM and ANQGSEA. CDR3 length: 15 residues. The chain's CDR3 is CSPGDGPSGANVLTF. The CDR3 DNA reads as TGCAGCCCCGGGGACGGACCCTCTGGGGCCAACGTCCTGACTTTC.

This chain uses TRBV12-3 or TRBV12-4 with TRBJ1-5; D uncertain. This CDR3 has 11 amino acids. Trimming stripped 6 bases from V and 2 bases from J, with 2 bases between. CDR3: CASSGNQPQHF. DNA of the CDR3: TGTGCCAGCAGCGGCAATCAGCCCCAGCATTTT.

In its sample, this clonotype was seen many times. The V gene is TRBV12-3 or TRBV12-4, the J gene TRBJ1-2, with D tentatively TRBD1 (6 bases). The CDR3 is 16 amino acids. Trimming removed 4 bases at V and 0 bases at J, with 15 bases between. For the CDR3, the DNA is TGTGCCAGCAGTTCTTACGGGGACACCGCTAACTATGGCTACACCTTC. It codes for CASSSYGDTANYGYTF.

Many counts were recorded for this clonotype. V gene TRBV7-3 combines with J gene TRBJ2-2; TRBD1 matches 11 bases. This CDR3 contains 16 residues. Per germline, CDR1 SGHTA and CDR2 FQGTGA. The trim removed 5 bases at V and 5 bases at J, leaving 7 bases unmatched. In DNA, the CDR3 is TGTGCCAGCAGCGAGCCCGGGACAGGGGGTACCGGGGAGCTGTTTTTT. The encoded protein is CASSEPGTGGTGELFF.

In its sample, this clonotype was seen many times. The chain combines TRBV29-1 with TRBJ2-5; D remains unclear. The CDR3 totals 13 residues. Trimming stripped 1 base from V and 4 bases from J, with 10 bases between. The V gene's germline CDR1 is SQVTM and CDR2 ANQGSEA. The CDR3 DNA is TGCAGCGTTGAAGGCCGACAACTAGAGACCCAGTACTTC. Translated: CSVEGRQLETQYF.

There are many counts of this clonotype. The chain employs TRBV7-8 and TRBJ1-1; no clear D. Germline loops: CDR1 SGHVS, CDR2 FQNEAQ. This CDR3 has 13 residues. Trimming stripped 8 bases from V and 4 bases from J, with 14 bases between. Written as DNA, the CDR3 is TGTGCCAGCCGAATCTCACAAGGCACTGAAGCTTTCTTT. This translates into CASRISQGTEAFF.

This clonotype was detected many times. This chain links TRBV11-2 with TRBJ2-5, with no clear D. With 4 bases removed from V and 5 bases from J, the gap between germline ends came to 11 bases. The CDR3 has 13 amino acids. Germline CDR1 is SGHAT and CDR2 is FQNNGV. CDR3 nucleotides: TGTGCCAGCAGCTCTCAGTGGTTGGAGACCCAGTACTTC. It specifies CASSSQWLETQYF.

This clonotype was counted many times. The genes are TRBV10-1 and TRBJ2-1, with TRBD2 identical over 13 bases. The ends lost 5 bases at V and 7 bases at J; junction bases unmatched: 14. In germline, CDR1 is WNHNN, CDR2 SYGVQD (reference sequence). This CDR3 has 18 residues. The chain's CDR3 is CASSKGWEVLAGGNEQFF. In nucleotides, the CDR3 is TGCGCCAGCAGTAAGGGCTGGGAGGTACTAGCGGGAGGGAATGAGCAGTTCTTC.

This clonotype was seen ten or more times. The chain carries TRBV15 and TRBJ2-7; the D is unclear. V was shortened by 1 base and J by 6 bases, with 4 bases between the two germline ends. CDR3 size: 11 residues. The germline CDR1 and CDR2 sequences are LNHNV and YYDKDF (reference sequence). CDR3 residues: CATSRGFEQYF. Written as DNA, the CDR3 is TGTGCCACCAGCAGAGGGTTCGAGCAGTACTTC.